What follows are 13 T cell receptor beta chains derived from one specimen sequenced in a study of T cell responses to AZD1222 COVID-19 vaccine. Sequencing used immunoSEQ multiplex PCR; TCRdb keeps in-frame clones, though not all of them. The sample consists of 140,000 or so clones, 88% of them appearing once. Sequenced material: peripheral blood, taken 28 days after the second dose of the MenACWY control vaccine. These receptors all stem from an adult who received the MenACWY meningococcal vaccine as a control.

In its sample, this clone was seen once. The chain is built from TRBV5-1 and TRBJ1-4; D not certain. Germline-derived CDR1 and CDR2 are SGHRS and YFSETQ. V lost 0 bases, J lost 8 bases, and 11 bases lay in between. The CDR3 totals 14 residues. CDR3 DNA: TGCGCCAGCAGCTTGGTGGCAGAAGACGAAAAACTGTTTTTT. Its translation: CASSLVAEDEKLFF.

CDR3: CATSPSRSPLHF. The CDR3 nucleotides are TGTGCCACCAGCCCCTCCCGCTCACCCCTCCACTTT. The J gene is TRBJ1-6, the V gene TRBV15, with D unresolved. Germline values: CDR1 LNHNV, CDR2 YYDKDF (reference sequence). Trimming left V 5 bases short and J 10 bases short, with 9 bases between. This CDR3 has 12 amino acids.

The gene calls are TRBV7-2 and TRBJ1-1; a weak D match, TRBD1 (6 bases). The V end lost 3 bases, the J end lost 2 bases, and 10 bases lay between the germline ends. The length of the CDR3 is 14 residues. CDR1 is SGHTA and CDR2 is FQGNSA in the germline V gene. Here the CDR3 DNA reads TGTGCCAGCAGCTTCGCAGGGGTTAACACTGAAGCTTTCTTT. Translated, it gives CASSFAGVNTEAFF.

The chain joins TRBV12-3 or TRBV12-4 to TRBJ2-7, with D possibly TRBD1 on 6 matching bases. The CDR3 extends over 12 amino acids. The V end was cut by 6 bases, the J end by 8 bases, with 14 bases between. The CDR3 here is CASSSGQSQQYF. The CDR3, as DNA: TGTGCCAGCAGCTCCGGACAGTCGCAGCAGTACTTC.

The V call is TRBV4-1, the J call TRBJ2-1; no clear D gene. There are 11 residues in the CDR3. CDR1 and CDR2 (germline): MGHRA, YSYEKL. V was cut by 1 base and J by 7 bases, with 2 bases left in between. For the CDR3, the DNA is TGCGCCAGCAGCCAAGGAAATGAGCAGTTCTTC. It yields the protein CASSQGNEQFF.

The CDR3 DNA follows: TGCAGTGCTAGACGGTCACCCCTCCACTTT. Translated: CSARRSPLHF. This chain uses TRBV20-1 with TRBJ1-6; D gene unclear. The germline V gene encodes CDR1 DFQATT and CDR2 SNEGSKA (reference sequence). V was pared by 2 bases and J by 10 bases, with 3 bases between. This CDR3 contains 10 residues.

The chain is built from TRBV18 and TRBJ2-5; D unresolved. The V end lost 2 bases, the J end lost 4 bases, and 5 bases lay between the germline ends. This CDR3 spans 12 amino acids. Germline V gene sequence: CDR1 KGHSH, CDR2 LQKENI. DNA of the CDR3: TGTGCCAGCTCACCAAATGCAGAGACCCAGTACTTC. The encoded protein is CASSPNAETQYF.

The chain links TRBV5-1 to TRBJ1-2; 11 bases are a match to TRBD1. Germline lookup yields CDR1 SGHRS and CDR2 YFSETQ. The CDR3 loop spans 15 amino acids. The V gene end was trimmed by 3 bases and the J gene end by 8 bases; junction bases not matched to a gene: 9. The CDR3 spells CASSSGQGASPGYTF. The CDR3 nucleotides are TGCGCCAGCAGCTCCGGACAGGGGGCAAGTCCGGGCTACACCTTC. Combining the CDR3 with reference TRBV5-1 and TRBJ1-2 gives the whole variable domain KAGVTQTPRYLIKTRGQQVTLSCSPISGHRSVSWYQQTPGQGLQFLFEYFSETQRNKGNFPGRFSGRQFSNSRSEMNVSTLELGDSALYLCASSSGQGASPGYTFGSGTRLTVV.

The V and J genes are TRBV6-5 and TRBJ1-1; the D gene is possibly TRBD1 (5 bases). The V and J ends lost 6 bases and 5 bases respectively, with 19 bases between them. Germline CDR1 reads MNHEY; CDR2 reads SVGAGI. The CDR3 sequence is 15 residues long. The CDR3 coding sequence is TGTGCCAGCAGATTTACCGGGCCTAAGGGGACTGAAGCTTTCTTT. Translating it yields CASRFTGPKGTEAFF.

This chain uses TRBV2 with TRBJ1-2; 7 positions agree with TRBD1. After removal of 6 bases from V and 11 bases from J, the junction contained 12 bases not matched to a gene. The CDR3 extends over 13 amino acids. CDR1 and CDR2 (germline): SNHLY, FYNNEI. The CDR3 DNA reads as TGTGCCAGCAGCCAGGGGGACACTATCTGGTACACCTTC. It codes for CASSQGDTIWYTF. The complete variable domain, with remaining parts taken from reference TRBV2 and TRBJ1-2, reads EPEVTQTPSHQVTQMGQEVILRCVPISNHLYFYWYRQILGQKVEFLVSFYNNEISEKSEIFDDQFSVERPDGSNFTLKIRSTKLEDSAMYFCASSQGDTIWYTFGSGTRLTVV.

This clone came up a few times. The genes are TRBV7-2 and TRBJ1-6; 9 nucleotides match TRBD1. This CDR3 contains 15 residues. CDR1 SGHTA and CDR2 FQGNSA come from the germline V gene. V dropped 4 bases and J dropped 7; count of bases not matched to a gene: 5. The CDR3 DNA sequence: TGTGCCAGCAGCTCCGACAGGGGGAAAAATTCACCCCTCCACTTT. Translating gives CASSSDRGKNSPLHF.

The rearrangement links TRBV23-1 to TRBJ1-1; D gene unclear. TRBV23-1 is classed as an ORF, of uncertain function. The V gene lost 0 bases and the J gene lost 4 bases, with 15 bases spanning the gap. This CDR3 comprises 16 residues. CDR3 sequence (DNA): TGCGCCAGCAGTCAATCGATCTGTGGGATAGGCACTGAAGCTTTCTTT. Translated, it gives CASSQSICGIGTEAFF.

This clone was recorded only once. This rearrangement joins TRBV7-3 to TRBJ1-6; TRBD1 matches 8 bases. There are 13 residues in the CDR3. Trimming took 5 bases from V and 13 from J; bases not matched to a gene: 7. Per the germline V gene, CDR1 is SGHTA and CDR2 is FQGTGA. The CDR3 DNA reads TGTGCCAGCAGCCAGGACAGGGAGATGCCCCTCCACTTT. Translating gives CASSQDREMPLHF.